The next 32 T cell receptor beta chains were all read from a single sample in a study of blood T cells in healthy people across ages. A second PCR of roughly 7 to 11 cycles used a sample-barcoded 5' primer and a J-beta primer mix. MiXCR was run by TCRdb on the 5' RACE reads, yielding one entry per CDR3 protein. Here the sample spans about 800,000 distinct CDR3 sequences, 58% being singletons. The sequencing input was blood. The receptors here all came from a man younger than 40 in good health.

The CDR3 nucleotides are TGCAGTGCTATAGGCAGGGGGCTTGGATTGGAGACCCAGTACTTC. Protein: CSAIGRGLGLETQYF. The chain combines TRBV20-1 with TRBJ2-5, with 8 bases identical to TRBD1. The germline V gene encodes CDR1 DFQATT and CDR2 SNEGSKA (reference sequence). The CDR3 is 15 amino acids. V lost 4 bases to trimming and J lost 5 bases; unmatched junction nucleotides: 12.

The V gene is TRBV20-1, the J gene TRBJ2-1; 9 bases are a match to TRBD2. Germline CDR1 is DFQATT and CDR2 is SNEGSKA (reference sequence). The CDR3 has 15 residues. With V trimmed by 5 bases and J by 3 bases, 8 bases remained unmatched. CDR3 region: CSARLAEASYNEQFF. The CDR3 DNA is TGCAGTGCTCGACTAGCGGAGGCCAGCTACAATGAGCAGTTCTTC.

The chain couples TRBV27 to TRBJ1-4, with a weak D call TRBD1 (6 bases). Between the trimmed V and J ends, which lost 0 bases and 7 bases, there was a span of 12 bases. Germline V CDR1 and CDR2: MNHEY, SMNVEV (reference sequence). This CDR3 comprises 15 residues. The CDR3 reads CASSLSAGGSEKLFF. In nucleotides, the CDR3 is TGTGCCAGCAGTTTATCTGCCGGGGGCAGTGAAAAACTGTTTTTT.

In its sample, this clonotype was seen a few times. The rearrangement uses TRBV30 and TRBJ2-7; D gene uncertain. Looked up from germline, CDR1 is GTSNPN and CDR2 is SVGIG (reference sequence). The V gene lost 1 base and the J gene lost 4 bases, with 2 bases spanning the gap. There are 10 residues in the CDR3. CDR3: CAWSDYEQYF. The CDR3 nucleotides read TGTGCCTGGAGTGATTACGAGCAGTACTTC.

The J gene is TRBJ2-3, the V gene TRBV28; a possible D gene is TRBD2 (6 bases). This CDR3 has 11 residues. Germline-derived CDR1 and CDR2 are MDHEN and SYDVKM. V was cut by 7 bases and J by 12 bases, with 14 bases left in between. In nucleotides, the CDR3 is TGTGCCAGCACTTGGAGGGGAACCCAGTATTTT. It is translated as CASTWRGTQYF.

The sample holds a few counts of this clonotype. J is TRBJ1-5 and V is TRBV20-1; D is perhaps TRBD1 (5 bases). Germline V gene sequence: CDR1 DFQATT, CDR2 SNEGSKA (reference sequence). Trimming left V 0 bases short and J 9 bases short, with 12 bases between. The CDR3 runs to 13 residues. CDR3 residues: CSAREGVNLPQHF. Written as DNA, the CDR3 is TGCAGTGCTAGAGAGGGGGTCAACCTGCCCCAGCATTTT.

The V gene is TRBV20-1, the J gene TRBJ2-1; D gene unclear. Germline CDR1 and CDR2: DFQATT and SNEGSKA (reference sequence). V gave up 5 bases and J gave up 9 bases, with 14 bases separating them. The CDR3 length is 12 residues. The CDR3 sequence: CSARKLASEQFF. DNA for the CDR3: TGCAGTGCTCGAAAATTGGCAAGTGAGCAGTTCTTC.

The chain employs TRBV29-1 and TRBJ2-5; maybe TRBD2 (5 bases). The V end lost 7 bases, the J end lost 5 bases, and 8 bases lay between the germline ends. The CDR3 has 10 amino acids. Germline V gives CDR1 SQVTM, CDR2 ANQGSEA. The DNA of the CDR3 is TGCAGCGGTAGCGATGAGACCCAGTACTTC. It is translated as CSGSDETQYF.

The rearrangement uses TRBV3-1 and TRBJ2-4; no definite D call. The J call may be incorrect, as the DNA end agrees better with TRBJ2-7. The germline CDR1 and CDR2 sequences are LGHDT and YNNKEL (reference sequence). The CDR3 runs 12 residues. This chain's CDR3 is CASSQSGSEQYF. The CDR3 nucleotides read TGTGCCAGCAGCCAATCTGGGTCCGAGCAGTACTTC.

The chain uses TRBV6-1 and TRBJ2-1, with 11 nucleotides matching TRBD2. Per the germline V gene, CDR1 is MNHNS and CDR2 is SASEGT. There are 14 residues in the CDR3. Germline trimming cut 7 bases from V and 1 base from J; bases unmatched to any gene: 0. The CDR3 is CASTSGGSYNEQFF. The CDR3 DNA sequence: TGTGCCAGCACTAGCGGGGGGTCCTACAATGAGCAGTTCTTC.

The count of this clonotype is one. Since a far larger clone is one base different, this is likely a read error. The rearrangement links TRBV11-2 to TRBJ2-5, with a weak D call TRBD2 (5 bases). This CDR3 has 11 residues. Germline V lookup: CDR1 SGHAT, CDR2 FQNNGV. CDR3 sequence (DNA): TGTGCCTGCAGCTCGGGGGAGACCCAGTACTTC. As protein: CACSSGETQYF.

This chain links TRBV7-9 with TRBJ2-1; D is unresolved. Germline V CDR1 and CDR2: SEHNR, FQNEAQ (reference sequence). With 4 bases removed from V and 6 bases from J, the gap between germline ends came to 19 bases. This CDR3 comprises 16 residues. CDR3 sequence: CASSSTTLVLPNEQFF. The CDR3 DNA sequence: TGTGCCAGCAGCTCAACGACTTTGGTCCTGCCCAATGAGCAGTTCTTC.

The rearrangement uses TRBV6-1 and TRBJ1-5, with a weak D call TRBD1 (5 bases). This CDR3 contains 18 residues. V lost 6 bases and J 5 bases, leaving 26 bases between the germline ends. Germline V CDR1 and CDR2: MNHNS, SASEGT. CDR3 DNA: TGTGCCAGCAGACTAATTATTACTATTGACAGATCCGATCAGCCCCAGCATTTT. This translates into CASRLIITIDRSDQPQHF.

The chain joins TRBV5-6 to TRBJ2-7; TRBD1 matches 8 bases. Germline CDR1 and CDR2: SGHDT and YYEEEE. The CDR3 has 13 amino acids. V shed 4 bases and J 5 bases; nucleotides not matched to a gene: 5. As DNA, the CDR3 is TGTGCCAGCAGCCAGACAGGGGTCGACGAGCAGTACTTC. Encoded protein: CASSQTGVDEQYF.

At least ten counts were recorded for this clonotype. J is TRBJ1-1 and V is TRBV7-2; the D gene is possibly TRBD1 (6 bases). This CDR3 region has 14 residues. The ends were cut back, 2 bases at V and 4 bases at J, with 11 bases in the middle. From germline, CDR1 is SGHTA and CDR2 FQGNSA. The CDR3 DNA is TGTGCCAGCAGCTTAAGATTAGGGGGCACTGAAGCTTTCTTT. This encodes CASSLRLGGTEAFF.

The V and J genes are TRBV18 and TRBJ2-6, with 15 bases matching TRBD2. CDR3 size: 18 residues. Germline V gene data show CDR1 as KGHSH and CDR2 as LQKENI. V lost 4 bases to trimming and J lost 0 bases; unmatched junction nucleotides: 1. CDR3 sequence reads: CASSRTSGRDSGANVLTF. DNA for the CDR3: TGTGCCAGCTCACGGACTAGCGGGAGGGACTCTGGGGCCAACGTCCTGACTTTC.

As DNA, the CDR3 is TGTGCCAGCAGTTACTCTTCTGGGGGTTGGTTCTTC. This translates into CASSYSSGGWFF. The chain joins TRBV6-2 or TRBV6-3 to TRBJ2-1; possibly TRBD1 or TRBD2 for D (5 bases each). Trimming removed 0 bases at V and 15 bases at J, with 12 bases between. The CDR3 extends over 12 amino acids. The V gene's germline CDR1 is MNHEY and CDR2 SVGEGT.

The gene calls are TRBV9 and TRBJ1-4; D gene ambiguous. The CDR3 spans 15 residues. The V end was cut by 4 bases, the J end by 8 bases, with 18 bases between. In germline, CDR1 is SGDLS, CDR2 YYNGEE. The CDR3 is CASSTSPRVEEKLFF. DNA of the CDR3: TGTGCCAGCAGCACTAGCCCCCGAGTGGAGGAAAAACTGTTTTTT. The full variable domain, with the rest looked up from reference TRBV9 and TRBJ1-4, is DSGVTQTPKHLITATGQRVTLRCSPRSGDLSVYWYQQSLDQGLQFLIQYYNGEERAKGNILERFSAQQFPDLHSELNLSSLELGDSALYFCASSTSPRVEEKLFFGSGTQLSVL.

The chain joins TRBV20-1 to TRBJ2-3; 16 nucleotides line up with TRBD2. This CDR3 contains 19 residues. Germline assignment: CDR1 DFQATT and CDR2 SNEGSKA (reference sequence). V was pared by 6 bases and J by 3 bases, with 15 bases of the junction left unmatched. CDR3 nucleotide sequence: TGCAGTGCCCGCCCAGAGGGACTAGCGGGAGGGCCGAGTACAGATACGCAGTATTTT. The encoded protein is CSARPEGLAGGPSTDTQYF.

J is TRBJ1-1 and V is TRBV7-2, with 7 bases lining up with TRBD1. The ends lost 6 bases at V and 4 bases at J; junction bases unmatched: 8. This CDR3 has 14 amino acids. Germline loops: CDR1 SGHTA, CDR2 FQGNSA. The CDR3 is CASRSGQATTEAFF. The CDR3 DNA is TGTGCCAGCAGATCCGGACAGGCGACCACTGAAGCTTTCTTT.

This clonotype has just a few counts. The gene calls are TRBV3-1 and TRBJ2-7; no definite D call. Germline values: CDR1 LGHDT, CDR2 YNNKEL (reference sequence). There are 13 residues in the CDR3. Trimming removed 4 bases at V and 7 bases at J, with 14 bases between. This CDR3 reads CASSPRRIYEQYF. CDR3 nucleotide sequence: TGTGCCAGCAGCCCCCGACGGATCTATGAGCAGTACTTC.

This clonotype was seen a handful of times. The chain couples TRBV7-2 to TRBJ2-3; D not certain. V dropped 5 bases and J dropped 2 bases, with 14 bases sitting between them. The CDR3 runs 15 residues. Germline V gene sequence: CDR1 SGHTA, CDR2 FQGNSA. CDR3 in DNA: TGTGCCAGCAGCCCTCGGGCTACGGCCACAGATACGCAGTATTTT. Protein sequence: CASSPRATATDTQYF.

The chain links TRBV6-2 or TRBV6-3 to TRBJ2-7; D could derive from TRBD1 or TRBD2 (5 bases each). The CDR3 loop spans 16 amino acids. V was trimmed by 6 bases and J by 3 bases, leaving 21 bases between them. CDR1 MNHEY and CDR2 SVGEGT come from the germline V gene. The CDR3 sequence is CASRLGRTDNSYEQYF. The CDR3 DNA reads TGTGCCAGCAGGCTGGGACGGACCGATAACAGCTACGAGCAGTACTTC.

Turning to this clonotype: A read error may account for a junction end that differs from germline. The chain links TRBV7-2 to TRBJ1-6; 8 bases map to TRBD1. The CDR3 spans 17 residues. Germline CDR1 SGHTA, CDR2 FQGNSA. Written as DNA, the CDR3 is TGTGCCAGCAGCCCCAAGGCCGGGACAGGAGGAAATTCACCCCACCACTTT. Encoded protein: CASSPKAGTGGNSPHHF.

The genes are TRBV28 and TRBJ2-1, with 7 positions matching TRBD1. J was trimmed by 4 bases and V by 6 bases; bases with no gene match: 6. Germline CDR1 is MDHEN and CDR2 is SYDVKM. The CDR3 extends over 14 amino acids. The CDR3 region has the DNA TGTGCCAGCAGGACCGGGACAGATTACAATGAGCAGTTCTTC. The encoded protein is CASRTGTDYNEQFF.

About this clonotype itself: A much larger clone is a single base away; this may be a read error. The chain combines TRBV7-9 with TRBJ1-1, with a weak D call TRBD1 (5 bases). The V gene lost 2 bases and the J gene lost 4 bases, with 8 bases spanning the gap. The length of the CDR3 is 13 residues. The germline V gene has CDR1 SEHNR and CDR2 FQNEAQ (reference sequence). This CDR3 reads CASSLTRGTEAFF. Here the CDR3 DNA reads TGTGCCAGCAGCTTAACAAGGGGCACTGAAGCTTTCTTT.

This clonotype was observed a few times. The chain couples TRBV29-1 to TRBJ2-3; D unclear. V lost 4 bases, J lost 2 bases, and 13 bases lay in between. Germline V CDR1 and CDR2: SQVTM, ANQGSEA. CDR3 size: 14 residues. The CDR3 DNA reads TGCAGCGTTGCAGTGGCAGCCTCCACAGATACGCAGTATTTT. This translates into CSVAVAASTDTQYF.

CDR3 sequence reads: CASSYTGGLGTDTQYF. The CDR3 bases are TGTGCCAGCAGCTACACGGGGGGGCTGGGTACAGATACGCAGTATTTT. The chain couples TRBV11-2 to TRBJ2-3; 8 bases fit TRBD2. Germline V gives CDR1 SGHAT, CDR2 FQNNGV. V trimming: 4 bases; J trimming: 3 bases; junction bases outside the gene matches: 9. This CDR3 region has 16 residues.

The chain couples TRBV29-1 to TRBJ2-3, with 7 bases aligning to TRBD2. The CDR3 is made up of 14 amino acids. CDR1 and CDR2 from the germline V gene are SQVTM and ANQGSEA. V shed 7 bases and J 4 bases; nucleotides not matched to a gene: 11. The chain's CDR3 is CSAWLGGGPDTQYF. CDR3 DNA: TGCAGCGCGTGGCTCGGGGGAGGGCCAGATACGCAGTATTTT.

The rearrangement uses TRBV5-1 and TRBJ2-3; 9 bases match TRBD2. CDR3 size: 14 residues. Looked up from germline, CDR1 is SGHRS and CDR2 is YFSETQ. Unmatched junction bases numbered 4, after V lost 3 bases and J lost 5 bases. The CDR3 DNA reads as TGCGCCAGCAGCTCGCGGGAGGGTGTAGATACGCAGTATTTT. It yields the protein CASSSREGVDTQYF.

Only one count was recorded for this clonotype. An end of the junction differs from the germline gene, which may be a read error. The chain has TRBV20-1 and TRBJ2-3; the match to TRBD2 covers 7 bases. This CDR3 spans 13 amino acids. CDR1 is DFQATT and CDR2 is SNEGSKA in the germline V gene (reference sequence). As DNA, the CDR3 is TGCAGTGCTACCGGGACTAACACAGATATGCAGTATTTT. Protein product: CSATGTNTDMQYF.

CDR3: CSVCSGFGREETQYF. For the CDR3, the DNA is TGCAGCGTGTGTAGTGGGTTTGGGCGGGAGGAGACCCAGTACTTC. The chain recombines TRBV29-1 with TRBJ2-5; 7 nucleotides align to TRBD2. The CDR3 is made up of 15 amino acids. The V and J ends lost 6 bases and 5 bases, in that order; junction bases with no gene match: 15. Germline V gene data show CDR1 as SQVTM and CDR2 as ANQGSEA.